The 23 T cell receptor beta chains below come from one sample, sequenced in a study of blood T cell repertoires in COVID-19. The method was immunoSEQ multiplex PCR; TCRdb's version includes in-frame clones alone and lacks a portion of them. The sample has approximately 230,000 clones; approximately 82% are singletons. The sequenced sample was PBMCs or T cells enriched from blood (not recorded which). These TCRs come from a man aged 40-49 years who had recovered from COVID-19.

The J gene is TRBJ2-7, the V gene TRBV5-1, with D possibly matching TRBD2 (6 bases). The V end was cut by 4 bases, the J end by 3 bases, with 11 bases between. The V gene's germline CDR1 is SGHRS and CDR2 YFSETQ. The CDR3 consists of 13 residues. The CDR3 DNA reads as TGCGCCAGCAGCGCACTAGCTAGCTACGAGCAGTACTTC. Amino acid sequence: CASSALASYEQYF.

For the CDR3, the DNA is TGTGCCAGCAGCTTTGACAGACTGTCATCCTACGAGCAGTACTTC. This translates into CASSFDRLSSYEQYF. This sequence joins TRBV5-8 and TRBJ2-7; D might be TRBD1 (5 bases). Germline V gene data show CDR1 as SGHTS and CDR2 as YDEGEE. V was cut by 2 bases and J by 1 base, with 13 bases left in between. This CDR3 comprises 15 residues.

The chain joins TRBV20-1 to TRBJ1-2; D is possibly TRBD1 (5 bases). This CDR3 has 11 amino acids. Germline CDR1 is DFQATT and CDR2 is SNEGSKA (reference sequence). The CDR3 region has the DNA TGCAGCGGGACGGGGGACTATGGCTACACCTTC. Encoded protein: CSGTGDYGYTF.

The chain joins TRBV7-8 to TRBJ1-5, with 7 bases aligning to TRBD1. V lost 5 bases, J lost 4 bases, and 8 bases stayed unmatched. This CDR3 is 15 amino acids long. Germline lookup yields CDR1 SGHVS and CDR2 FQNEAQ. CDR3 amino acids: CASSTSLQGNQPQHF. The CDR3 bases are TGTGCCAGCAGCACATCCCTACAGGGGAATCAGCCCCAGCATTTT.

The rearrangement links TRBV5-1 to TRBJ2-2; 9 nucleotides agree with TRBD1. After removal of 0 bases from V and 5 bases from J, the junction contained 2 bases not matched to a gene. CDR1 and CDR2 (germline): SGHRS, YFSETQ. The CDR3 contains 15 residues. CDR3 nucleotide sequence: TGCGCCAGCAGCTTGGCCGGACAGGGGACCGGGGAGCTGTTTTTT. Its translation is CASSLAGQGTGELFF.

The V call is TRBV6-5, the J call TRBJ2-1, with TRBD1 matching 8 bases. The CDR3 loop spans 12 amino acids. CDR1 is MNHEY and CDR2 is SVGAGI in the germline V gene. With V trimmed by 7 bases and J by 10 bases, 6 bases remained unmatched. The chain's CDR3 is CASTPGGTEQFF. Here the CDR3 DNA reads TGTGCCAGCACCCCAGGGGGCACCGAGCAGTTCTTC.

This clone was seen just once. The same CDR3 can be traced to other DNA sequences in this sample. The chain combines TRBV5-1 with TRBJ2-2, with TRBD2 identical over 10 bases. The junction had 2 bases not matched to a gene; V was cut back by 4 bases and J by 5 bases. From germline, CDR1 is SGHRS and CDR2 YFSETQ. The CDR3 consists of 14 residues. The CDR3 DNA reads TGCGCCAGCAGCCTAGCGGGGGCTACCGGGGAGCTGTTTTTT. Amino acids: CASSLAGATGELFF.

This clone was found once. The CDR3 region is CASSLLTGPNTEAFF. The CDR3 nucleotides are TGTGCCAGCAGCTTATTAACAGGACCGAACACTGAAGCTTTCTTT. The V call is TRBV5-6, the J call TRBJ1-1; TRBD1 might be the D (5 bases). This CDR3 region has 15 residues. Deletions cut 2 bases from V and 1 base from J, with 12 bases between. Germline CDR1 SGHDT, CDR2 YYEEEE. The complete variable domain, with remaining parts taken from reference TRBV5-6 and TRBJ1-1, reads DAGVTQSPTHLIKTRGQQVTLRCSPKSGHDTVSWYQQALGQGPQFIFQYYEEEERQRGNFPDRFSGHQFPNYSSELNVNALLLGDSALYLCASSLLTGPNTEAFFGQGTRLTVV.

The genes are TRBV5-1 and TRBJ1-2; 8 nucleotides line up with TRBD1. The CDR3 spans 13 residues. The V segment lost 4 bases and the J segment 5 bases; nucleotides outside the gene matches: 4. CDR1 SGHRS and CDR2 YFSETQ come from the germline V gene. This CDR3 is CASSTGGGYGYTF. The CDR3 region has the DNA TGCGCCAGCAGCACAGGGGGAGGGTATGGCTACACCTTC.

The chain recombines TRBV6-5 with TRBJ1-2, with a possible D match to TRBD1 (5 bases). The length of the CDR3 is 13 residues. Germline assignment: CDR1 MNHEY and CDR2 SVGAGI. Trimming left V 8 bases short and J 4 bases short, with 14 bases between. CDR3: CASGSGTVYGYTF. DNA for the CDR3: TGTGCCAGCGGCAGCGGGACGGTCTATGGCTACACCTTC.

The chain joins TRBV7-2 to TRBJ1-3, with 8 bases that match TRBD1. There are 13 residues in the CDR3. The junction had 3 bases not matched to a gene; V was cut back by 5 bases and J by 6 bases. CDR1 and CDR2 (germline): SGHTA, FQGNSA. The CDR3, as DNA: TGTGCCAGCAGCCGGGACAGGAAAAACACCATATATTTT. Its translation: CASSRDRKNTIYF. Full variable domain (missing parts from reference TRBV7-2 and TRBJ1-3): GAGVSQSPSNKVTEKGKDVELRCDPISGHTALYWYRQSLGQGLEFLIYFQGNSAPDKSGLPSDRFSAERTGGSVSTLTIQRTQQEDSAVYLCASSRDRKNTIYFGEGSWLTVV.

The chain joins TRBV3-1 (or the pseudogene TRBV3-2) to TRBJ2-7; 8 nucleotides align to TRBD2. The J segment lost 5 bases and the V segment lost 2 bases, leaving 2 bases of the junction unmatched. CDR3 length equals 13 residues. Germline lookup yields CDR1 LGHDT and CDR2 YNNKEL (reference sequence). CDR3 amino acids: CASSQRGGNEQYF. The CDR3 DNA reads TGTGCCAGCAGCCAACGGGGGGGCAACGAGCAGTACTTC.

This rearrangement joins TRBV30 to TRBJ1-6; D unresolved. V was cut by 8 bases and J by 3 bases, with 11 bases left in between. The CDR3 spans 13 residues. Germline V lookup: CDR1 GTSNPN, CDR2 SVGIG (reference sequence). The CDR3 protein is CARTEGYNSPLHF. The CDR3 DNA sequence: TGTGCCAGGACCGAGGGCTATAATTCACCCCTCCACTTT.

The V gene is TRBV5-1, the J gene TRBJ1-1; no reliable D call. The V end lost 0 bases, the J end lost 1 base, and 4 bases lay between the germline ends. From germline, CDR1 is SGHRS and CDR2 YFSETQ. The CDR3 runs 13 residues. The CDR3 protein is CASSLEPNTEAFF. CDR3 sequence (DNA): TGCGCCAGCAGCTTGGAGCCGAACACTGAAGCTTTCTTT.

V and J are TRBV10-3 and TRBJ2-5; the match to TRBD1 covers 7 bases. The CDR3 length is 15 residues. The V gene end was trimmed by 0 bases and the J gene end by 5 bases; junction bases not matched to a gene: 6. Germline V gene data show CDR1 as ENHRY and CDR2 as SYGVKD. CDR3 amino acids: CAISESTGLEETQYF. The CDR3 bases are TGTGCCATCAGTGAGTCGACAGGGCTAGAGGAGACCCAGTACTTC.

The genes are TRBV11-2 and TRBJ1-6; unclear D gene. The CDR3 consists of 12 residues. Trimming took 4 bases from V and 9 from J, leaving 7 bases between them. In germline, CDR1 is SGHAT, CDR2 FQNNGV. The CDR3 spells CASSSSLSPLHF. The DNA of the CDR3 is TGTGCCAGCAGCTCTTCACTTTCACCCCTCCACTTT. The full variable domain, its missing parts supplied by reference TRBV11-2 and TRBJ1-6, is EAGVAQSPRYKIIEKRQSVAFWCNPISGHATLYWYQQILGQGPKLLIQFQNNGVVDDSQLPKDRFSAERLKGVDSTLKIQPAKLEDSAVYLCASSSSLSPLHFGNGTRLTVT.

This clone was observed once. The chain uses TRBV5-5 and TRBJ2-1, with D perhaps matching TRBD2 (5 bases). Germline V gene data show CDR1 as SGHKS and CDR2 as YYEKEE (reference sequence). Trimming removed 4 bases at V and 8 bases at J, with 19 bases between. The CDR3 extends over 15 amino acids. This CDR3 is CASSPDSGWSDEQFF. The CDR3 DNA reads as TGTGCCAGCAGCCCAGACTCGGGGTGGTCCGATGAGCAGTTCTTC.

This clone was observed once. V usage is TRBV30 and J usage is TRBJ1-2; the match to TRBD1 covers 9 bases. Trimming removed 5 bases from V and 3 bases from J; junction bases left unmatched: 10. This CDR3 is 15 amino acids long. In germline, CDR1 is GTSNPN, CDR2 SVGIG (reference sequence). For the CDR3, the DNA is TGTGCCTGGGATTCTCCGGGACAGGGTTACTATGGCTACACCTTC. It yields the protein CAWDSPGQGYYGYTF.

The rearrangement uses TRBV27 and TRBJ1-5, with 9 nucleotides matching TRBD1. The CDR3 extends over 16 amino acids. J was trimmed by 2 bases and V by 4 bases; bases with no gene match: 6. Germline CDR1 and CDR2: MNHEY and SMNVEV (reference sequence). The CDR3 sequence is CASSSGTGSGNQPQHF. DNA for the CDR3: TGTGCCAGCAGTTCTGGGACAGGGTCAGGCAATCAGCCCCAGCATTTT.

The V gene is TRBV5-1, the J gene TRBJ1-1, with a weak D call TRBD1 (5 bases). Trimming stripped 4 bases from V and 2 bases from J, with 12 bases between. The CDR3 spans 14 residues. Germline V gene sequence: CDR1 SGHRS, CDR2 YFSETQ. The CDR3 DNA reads TGCGCCAGCAGCCCATTCGGGGGTAACACTGAAGCTTTCTTT. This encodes CASSPFGGNTEAFF.

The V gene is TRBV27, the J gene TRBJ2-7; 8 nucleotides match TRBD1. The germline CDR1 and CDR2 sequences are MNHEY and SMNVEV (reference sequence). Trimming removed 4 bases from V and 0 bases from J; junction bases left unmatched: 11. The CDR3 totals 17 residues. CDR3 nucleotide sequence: TGTGCCAGCAGTTCCCTATCGGACAGGGCGAGCTCCTACGAGCAGTACTTC. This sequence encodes CASSSLSDRASSYEQYF.

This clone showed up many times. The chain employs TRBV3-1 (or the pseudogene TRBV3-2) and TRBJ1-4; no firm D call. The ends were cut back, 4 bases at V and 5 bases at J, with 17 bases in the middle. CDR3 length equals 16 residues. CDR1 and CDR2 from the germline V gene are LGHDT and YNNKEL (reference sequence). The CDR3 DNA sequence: TGTGCCAGCAGCCCATTGTCGTCAGGCGGGAATGAAAAACTGTTTTTT. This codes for CASSPLSSGGNEKLFF.

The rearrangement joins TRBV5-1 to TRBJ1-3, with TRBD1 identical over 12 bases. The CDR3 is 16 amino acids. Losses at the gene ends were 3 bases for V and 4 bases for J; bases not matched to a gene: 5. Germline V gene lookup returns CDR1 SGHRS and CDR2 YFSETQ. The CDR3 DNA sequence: TGCGCCAGCAGCTCCCGGGACAGGGGGCGAGGAAACACCATATATTTT. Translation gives CASSSRDRGRGNTIYF.